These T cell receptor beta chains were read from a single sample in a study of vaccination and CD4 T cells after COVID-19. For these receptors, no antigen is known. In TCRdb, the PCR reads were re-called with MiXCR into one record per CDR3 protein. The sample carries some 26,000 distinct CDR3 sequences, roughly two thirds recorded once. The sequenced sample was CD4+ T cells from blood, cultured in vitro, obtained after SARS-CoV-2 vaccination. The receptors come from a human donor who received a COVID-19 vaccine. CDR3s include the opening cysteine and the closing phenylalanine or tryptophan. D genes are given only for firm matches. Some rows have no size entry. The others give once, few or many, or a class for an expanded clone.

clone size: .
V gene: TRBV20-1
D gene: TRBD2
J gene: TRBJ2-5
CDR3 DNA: TGCAGTGGAACGCGGGCGGGGGGCCGCCAAGAGACCCAGTACTTC
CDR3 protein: CSGTRAGGRQETQYF

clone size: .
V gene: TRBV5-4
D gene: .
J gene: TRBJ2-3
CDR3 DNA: TGTGCCAGCAGCTCCGGAGTGGTCCGCACAGATACGCAGTATTTT
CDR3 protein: CASSSGVVRTDTQYF

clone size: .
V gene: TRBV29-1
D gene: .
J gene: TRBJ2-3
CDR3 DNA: TGCAGCGTCGCCTCCGGGTCAAGCACAGATACGCAGTATTTT
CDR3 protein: CSVASGSSTDTQYF

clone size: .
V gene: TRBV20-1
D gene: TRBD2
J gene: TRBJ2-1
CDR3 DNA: TGCAGTGCTAGATCGGGGGGTCGTACGGGAAATGAGCAGTTCTTC
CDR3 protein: CSARSGGRTGNEQFF

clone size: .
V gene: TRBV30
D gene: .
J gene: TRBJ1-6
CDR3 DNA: TGTGCCTGGAGTTCGTGGAATTCACCCCTCCACTTT
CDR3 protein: CAWSSWNSPLHF

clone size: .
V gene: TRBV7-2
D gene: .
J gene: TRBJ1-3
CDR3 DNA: TGTGCCAGCAGTCGAACGGGGGGGTACTCTGGAAACACCATATATTTT
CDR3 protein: CASSRTGGYSGNTIYF

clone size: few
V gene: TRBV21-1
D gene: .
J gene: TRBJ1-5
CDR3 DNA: TGTGCCAGCAGCAAAGACAGGGGTTGTTGCAATCAGCCCCAGCATTTT
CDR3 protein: CASSKDRGCCNQPQHF

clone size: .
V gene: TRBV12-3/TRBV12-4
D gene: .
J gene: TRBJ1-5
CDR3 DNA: TGTGCCAGCAGTTTTGATCTGAATCAGCCCCAGCATTTT
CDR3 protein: CASSFDLNQPQHF

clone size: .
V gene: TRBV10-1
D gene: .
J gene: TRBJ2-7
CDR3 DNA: TGCGCCAGCTCCCATCAAAAGGGGCCAGGGTTCTACGAGCAGTACTTC
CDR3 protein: CASSHQKGPGFYEQYF

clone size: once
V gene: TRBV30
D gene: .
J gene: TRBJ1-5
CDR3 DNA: TGTGCCTGGGACAGGACGAATCAGCCCCAGCATTTT
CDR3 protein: CAWDRTNQPQHF

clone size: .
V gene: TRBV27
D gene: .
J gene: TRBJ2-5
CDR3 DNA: TGTGCCAGCAGTCCCTATCCCTTTCAAGAGACCCAGTACTTC
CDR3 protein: CASSPYPFQETQYF

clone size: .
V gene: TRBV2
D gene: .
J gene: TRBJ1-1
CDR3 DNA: TGTGCCAGCAGTGAAAATTCGGGCGGTGAAGCTTTCTTT
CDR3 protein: CASSENSGGEAFF

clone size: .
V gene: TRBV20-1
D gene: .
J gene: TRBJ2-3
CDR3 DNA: TGCAGTGCTAGACGCCACGAAGGGGAGTTGGATACGCAGTATTTT
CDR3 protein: CSARRHEGELDTQYF

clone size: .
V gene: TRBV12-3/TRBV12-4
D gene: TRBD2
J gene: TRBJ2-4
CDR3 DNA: TGTGCCAGCAGTTTGGCGGGGGGCGCAAACATTCAGTACTTC
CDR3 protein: CASSLAGGANIQYF

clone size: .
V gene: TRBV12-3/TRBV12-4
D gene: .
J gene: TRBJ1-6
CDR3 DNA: TGTGCCAGCAGTCGCAAGGCGGGGGCGATCCATAATTCACCCCTCCACTTT
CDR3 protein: CASSRKAGAIHNSPLHF

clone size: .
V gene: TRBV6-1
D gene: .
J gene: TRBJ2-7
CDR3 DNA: TGTGCCAGCATAGGGGATACCTACGAGCAGTACTTC
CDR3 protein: CASIGDTYEQYF

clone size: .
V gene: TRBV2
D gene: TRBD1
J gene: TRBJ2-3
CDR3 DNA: TGTGCCAGCAGTGCTAGGGGACAGGGGATGGATACGCAGTATTTT
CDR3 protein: CASSARGQGMDTQYF

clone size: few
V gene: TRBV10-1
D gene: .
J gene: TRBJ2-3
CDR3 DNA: TGCGCCAGCAGTGAGGCTAGCAAGATCGGCACAGATACGCAGTATTTT
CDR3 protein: CASSEASKIGTDTQYF

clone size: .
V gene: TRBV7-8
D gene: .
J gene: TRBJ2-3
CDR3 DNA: TGTGCCAGCAGCTTCACAGATACGCAGTATTTT
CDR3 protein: CASSFTDTQYF

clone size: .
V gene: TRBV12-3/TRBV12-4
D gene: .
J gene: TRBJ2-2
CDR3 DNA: TGTGCCAGCAGTTTTCGGGGGAACACCGGGGAGCTGTTTTTT
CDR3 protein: CASSFRGNTGELFF

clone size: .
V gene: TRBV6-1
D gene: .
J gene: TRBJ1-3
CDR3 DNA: TGTGCCAGCAGCCCCGGGACTGATGGAAACACCATATATTTT
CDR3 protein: CASSPGTDGNTIYF

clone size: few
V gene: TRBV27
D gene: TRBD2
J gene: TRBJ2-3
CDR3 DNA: TGTGCCAGCAGACGGACTAGCGGCACAGATACGCAGTATTTT
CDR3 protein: CASRRTSGTDTQYF

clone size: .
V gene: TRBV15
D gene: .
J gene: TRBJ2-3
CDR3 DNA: TGTGCCACCAGCAGAGAAGGGGGGGATACGCAGTATTTT
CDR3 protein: CATSREGGDTQYF

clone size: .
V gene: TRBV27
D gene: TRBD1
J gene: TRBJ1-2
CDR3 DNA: TGTGCCAGCAGTTCAAGTATCCGGGACAGGGACATCGGCTATGGCTACACCTTC
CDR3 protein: CASSSSIRDRDIGYGYTF

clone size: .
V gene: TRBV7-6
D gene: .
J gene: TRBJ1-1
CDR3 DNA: TGTGCCAGCAGGACAGATATGAACACTGAAGCTTTCTTT
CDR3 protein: CASRTDMNTEAFF

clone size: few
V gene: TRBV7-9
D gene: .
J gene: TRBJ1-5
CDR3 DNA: TGTGCCAGCAGCCCCAACGGACAGATCAATCAGCCCCAGCATTTT
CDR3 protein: CASSPNGQINQPQHF